This TCR beta chain was profiled in a study of cytomegalovirus exposure and HLA in healthy donors. General study points: Donors were assumed by presence/absence analyses to have roughly uniform sequencing depth. Fewer N-insertions (relative to the roughly 730-donor mean) were reportedly seen in an Asian-associated ancestry cluster in a later analysis.

In the case of this clone: Its antigen is as yet unknown.

The PCR had 60 Vbeta and 13 Jbeta primers. Generated by immunoSEQ multiplex PCR, the TCRdb table keeps only in-frame clones and is missing some. The table records fewer than 110,000 clones, roughly three quarters of them present only once. The CDR3 runs to 15 residues. V gave up 6 bases and J gave up 0 bases, with 10 bases separating them. CDR1 and CDR2 from the germline V gene are SGHRS and YFSETQ. The source material was PBMCs. The chain has TRBV5-1 and TRBJ2-6; perhaps TRBD2 as D (6 bases). This receptor was obtained from a man aged 45-60 years in good health and CMV-seropositive. This chain's CDR3 is CASTTGSSGANVLTF. Written as DNA, the CDR3 is TGCGCCAGCACCACCGGGAGCTCTGGGGCCAACGTCCTGACTTTC.